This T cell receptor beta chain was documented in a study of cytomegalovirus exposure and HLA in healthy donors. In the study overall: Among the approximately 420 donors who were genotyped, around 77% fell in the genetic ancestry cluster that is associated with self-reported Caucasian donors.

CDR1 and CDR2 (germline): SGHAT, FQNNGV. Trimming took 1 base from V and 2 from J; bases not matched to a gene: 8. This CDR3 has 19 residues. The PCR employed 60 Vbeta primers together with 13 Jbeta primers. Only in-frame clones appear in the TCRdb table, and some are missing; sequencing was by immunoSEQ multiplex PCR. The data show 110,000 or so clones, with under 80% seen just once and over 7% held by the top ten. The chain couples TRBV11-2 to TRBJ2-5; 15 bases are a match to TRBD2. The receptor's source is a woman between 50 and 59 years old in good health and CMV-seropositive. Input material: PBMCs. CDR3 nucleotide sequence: TGTGCCAGCAGCTTAGTCGGGACTAGCGGGAGGAGATCACAAGAGACCCAGTACTTC. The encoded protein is CASSLVGTSGRRSQETQYF.